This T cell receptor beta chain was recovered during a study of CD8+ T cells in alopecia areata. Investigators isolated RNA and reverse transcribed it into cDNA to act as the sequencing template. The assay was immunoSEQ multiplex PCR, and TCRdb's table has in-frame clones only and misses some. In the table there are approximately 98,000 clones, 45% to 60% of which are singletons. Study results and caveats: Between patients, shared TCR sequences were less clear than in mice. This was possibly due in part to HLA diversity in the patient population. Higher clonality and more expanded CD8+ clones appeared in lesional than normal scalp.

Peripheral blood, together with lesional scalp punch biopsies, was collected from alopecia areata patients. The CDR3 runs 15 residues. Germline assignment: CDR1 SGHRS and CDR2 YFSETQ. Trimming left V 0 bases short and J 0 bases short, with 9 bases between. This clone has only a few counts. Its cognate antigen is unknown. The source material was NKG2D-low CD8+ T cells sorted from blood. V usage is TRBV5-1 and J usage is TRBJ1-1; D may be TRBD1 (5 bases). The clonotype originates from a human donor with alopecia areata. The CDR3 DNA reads TGCGCCAGCAGCTTGGCAGGGCCCATGAACACTGAAGCTTTCTTT. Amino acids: CASSLAGPMNTEAFF. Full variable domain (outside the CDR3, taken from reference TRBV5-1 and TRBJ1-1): KAGVTQTPRYLIKTRGQQVTLSCSPISGHRSVSWYQQTPGQGLQFLFEYFSETQRNKGNFPGRFSGRQFSNSRSEMNVSTLELGDSALYLCASSLAGPMNTEAFFGQGTRLTVV.